This T cell receptor beta chain was profiled in a study of CD4 T cells in relation to SARS-CoV-2 and coronaviruses (dated by TCRdb to the early 2020s). Describing the broader study: In the ViraFEST assay, PBMCs were grown with antigen for approximately 11 days, and TCR beta CDR3s were then sequenced to identify antigen-specific clonal expansions. At the level of individual TCR clonotypes, the study measured memory CD4+ T cell crossreactivity between SARS-CoV-2 spike protein and common cold coronavirus spike proteins. The Adaptive Biotechnologies TCR-sequencing kit was used to sequence samples from a few pre-COVID donors and the naive versus memory experiments, whereas other data were Illumina-based. Expansion assays from other donors in the study were sequenced with a different, Illumina-based TCR-beta assay. Patient-derived lymphoblastoid cell lines were used to map the HLA restriction of shared crossreactive spike epitopes. An HIV-1 Nef peptide pool or a culture without peptide was used as the negative reference condition.

To note about this clone: Its cognate antigen has yet to be identified. No much larger clonotype is one base removed from it; base qualities were not supplied.

Beyond this particular receptor, the publication reports: Pre-pandemic and post-infection samples were not both contributed by any donor, so tracing of the source of pre-existing responses was limited. Crossreactive clones showed significantly weaker SARS-CoV-2-driven expansion than monoreactive clones, consistent with antigenic imprinting. Roughly 64% of donors had memory CD4+ clonotypes that crossrecognized SARS-CoV-2 and at least one common cold coronavirus spike. Because the crossreactivity analysis focused on spike protein, crossreactivity against other viral proteins was not assessed. Small numbers of patients and of tested TCRs limited the study.

Library creation used the immunoSEQ multiplex PCR assay. On the study's bioinformatics: During preprocessing, nonproductive sequences were removed, along with CDR3s that did not begin with C, did not end with F or W, or were shorter than 7 amino acids. Antigen-specific clonotypes were called with the MANAFEST web app on the basis of expansion relative to the reference and to other culture wells. A clone was considered positive if significant expansion relative to the reference culture was observed in 2 of 3 replicate wells at an FDR below 0.05. For a clone to be considered positive, significant expansion relative to all other tandem wells and an odds ratio above 5 were also required. After three terminal residues were trimmed from each end, CDR3 homology was quantified as pairwise Levenshtein distance using the stringdist R package. What TCRdb holds here is the immuneACCESS table cut down to in-frame rearrangements. Part of the clones is not present; checked against another copy, under half of the missing clones reflect an unresolved V gene, and the others are unexplained. V and J calls and clone size are as listed in that table; D and trimming were resolved from the DNA. This sample gives about 12,000 clones in total; over 65% of them show up just once. Approximately 7.5% of the sample belongs to the ten largest clones.

The CDR3, from cysteine to phenylalanine, totals 15 residues. Only the CDR3 part of the read is kept: 45 bases, read in frame from the first base. Relative to germline, V is 0 bases shorter and J is 5 bases shorter, with 12 bases between their ends. CDR1 is given as KGHDR and CDR2 as SFDVKD, both from the germline V gene. CD4+ T cells from unexposed donors were collected before the COVID-19 pandemic (2011-2018). Following 10 days of culture, the EasySep CD4+ T cell isolation kit was used to isolate CD4+ T cells. As far as cell numbers permitted, CD4+ T cells from unexposed donors were tested for reactivity against SARS-CoV-2 S and N as well as four spike pools from common cold coronaviruses. Each well held millions of PBMCs cultured in IMDM containing about 5% human AB serum and around 10 IU/ml IL-2. Half of the culture medium was replaced with fresh IL-2-containing medium on days 3 and 7. Triplicate replicate wells were generally used for each peptide culture condition. Leukapheresis product for the unexposed donors was purchased commercially. Ficoll-Paque PLUS gradient centrifugation was used to isolate PBMCs from either whole blood or leukapheresis product. PBMCs were either cryopreserved at -140°C or used fresh in the expansion assay. The QIAamp Micro DNA Kit was used to extract genomic DNA from the CD4+ T cells.

This TCR derives from a human donor in good health. The sequencing input was CD4+ T cells from PBMCs, cultured in vitro. The sequence joins TRBV24-1 to TRBJ2-5; TRBD1 is perhaps the D gene, given 6 matching bases. The CDR3 region: CATSDLTRGGETQYF. The DNA sequence is as follows: TGTGCCACCAGTGATTTGACCAGGGGCGGGGAGACCCAGTACTTC.